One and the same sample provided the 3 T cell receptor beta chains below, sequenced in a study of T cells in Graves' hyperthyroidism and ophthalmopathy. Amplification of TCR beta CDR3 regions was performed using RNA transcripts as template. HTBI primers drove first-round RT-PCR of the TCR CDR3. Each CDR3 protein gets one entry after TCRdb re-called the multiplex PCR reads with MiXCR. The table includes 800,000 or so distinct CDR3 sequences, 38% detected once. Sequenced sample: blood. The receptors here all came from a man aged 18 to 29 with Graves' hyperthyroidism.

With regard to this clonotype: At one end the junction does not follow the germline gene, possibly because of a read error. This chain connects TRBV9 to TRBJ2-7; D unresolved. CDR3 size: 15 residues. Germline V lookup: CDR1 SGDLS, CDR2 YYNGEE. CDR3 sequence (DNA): TGTGTCAGCAGCGTAGATAACGGACCAACCTACGAGCAGTACTTC. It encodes CVSSVDNGPTYEQYF. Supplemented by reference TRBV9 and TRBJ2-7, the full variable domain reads DSGVTQTPKHLITATGQRVTLRCSPRSGDLSVYWYQQSLDQGLQFLIQYYNGEERAKGNILERFSAQQFPDLHSELNLSSLELGDSALYFCVSSVDNGPTYEQYFGPGTRLTVT.

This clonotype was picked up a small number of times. The DNA for the CDR3 is TGCAGCGTTGAAAGTCAGGAGACCTACGAGCAGTACTTC. This translates into CSVESQETYEQYF. The chain employs TRBV29-1 and TRBJ2-7; D is undetermined. V was cut by 2 bases and J by 2 bases, with 10 bases left in between. This CDR3 comprises 13 residues. Germline values: CDR1 SQVTM, CDR2 ANQGSEA.

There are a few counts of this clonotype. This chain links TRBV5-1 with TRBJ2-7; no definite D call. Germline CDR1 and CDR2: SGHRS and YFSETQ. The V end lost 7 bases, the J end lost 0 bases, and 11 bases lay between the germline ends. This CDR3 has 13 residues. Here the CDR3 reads CASLDETSYEQYF. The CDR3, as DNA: TGCGCCAGCCTCGACGAGACCTCCTACGAGCAGTACTTC.